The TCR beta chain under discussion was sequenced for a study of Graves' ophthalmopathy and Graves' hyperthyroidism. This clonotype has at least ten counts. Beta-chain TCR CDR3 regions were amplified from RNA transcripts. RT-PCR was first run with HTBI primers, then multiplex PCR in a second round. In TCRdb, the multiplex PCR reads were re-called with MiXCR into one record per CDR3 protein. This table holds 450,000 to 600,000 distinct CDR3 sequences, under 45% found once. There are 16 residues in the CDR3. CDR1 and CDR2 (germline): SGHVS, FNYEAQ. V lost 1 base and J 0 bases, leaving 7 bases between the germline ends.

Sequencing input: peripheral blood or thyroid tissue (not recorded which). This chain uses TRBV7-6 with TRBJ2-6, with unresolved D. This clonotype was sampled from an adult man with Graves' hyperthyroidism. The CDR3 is CASSLGYGSGANVLTF. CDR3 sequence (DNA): TGTGCCAGCAGCTTAGGGTATGGCTCTGGGGCCAACGTCCTGACTTTC.